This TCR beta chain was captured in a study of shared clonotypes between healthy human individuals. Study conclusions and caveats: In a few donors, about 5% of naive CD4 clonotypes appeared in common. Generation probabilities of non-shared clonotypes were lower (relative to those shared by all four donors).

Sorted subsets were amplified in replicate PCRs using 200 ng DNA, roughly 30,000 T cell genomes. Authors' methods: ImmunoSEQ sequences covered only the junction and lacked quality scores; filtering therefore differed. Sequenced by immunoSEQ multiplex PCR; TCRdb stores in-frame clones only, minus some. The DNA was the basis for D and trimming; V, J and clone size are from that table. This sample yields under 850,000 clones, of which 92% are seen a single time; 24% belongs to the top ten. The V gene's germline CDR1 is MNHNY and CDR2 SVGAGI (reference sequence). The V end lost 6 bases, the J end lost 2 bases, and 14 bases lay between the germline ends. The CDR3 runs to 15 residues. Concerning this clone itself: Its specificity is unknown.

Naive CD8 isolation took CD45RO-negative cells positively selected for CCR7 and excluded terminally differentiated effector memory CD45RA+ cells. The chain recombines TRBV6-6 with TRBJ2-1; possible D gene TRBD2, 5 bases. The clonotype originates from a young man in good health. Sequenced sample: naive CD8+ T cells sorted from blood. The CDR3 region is CASSHGIEAYNEQFF. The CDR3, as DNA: TGTGCCAGCAGCCACGGGATTGAAGCCTACAATGAGCAGTTCTTC.